Below are 12 T cell receptor beta chains sequenced from a single sample in a study of read filtering for tumor transcriptome and immune sequencing. From approximately 430 ng of RNA, a library with molecular barcoded alpha/delta and beta/gamma adaptors was made. TCRdb reprocessed the reads via MiXCR and lists one record per CDR3 protein. The table records around 35,000 distinct CDR3 sequences, around 15% of them present only once. Sequencing was performed on a population of CD138-negative cells sorted from bone marrow. All receptors come from a donor aged 40 or over with multiple myeloma.

To note about this clonotype: Since a much larger clone is just one base distant, this may be a read error. The chain combines TRBV2 with TRBJ2-2, with a tentative D call TRBD1 (5 bases). Germline V lookup: CDR1 SNHLY, CDR2 FYNNEI. There are 14 residues in the CDR3. The CDR3 coding sequence is TGTGCCAGCAAGTCCAGCAAGGACACCAGGGAGCTGTTTTTT. Translating it yields CASKSSKDTRELFF.

There are many counts of this clonotype. The chain links TRBV9 to TRBJ2-3; 10 nucleotides line up with TRBD2. The germline CDR1 and CDR2 sequences are SGDLS and YYNGEE. CDR3 size: 17 residues. V lost 3 bases and J lost 3; bases outside the gene matches: 10. CDR3 coding DNA: TGTGCCAGCAGCGCCGAACTAGCGGGATCGGGGACAGATACGCAGTATTTT. This translates into CASSAELAGSGTDTQYF.

This clonotype showed up many times. The chain has TRBV20-1 and TRBJ1-1; a possible D gene is TRBD1 (5 bases). Germline CDR1 reads DFQATT; CDR2 reads SNEGSKA (reference sequence). The CDR3 has 12 residues. Trimming cost V 6 bases and J 7 bases, with 15 bases left between them. This CDR3 is CSALRQPYEAFF. In DNA, the CDR3 is TGCAGTGCCCTAAGACAGCCCTATGAAGCTTTCTTT.

In its sample, this clonotype was seen many times. The chain has TRBV28 and TRBJ2-3; 7 bases align to TRBD2. The CDR3 has 14 residues. V lost 10 bases to trimming and J lost 4 bases; unmatched junction nucleotides: 11. Germline V lookup: CDR1 MDHEN, CDR2 SYDVKM. The CDR3 region has the DNA TGTGCCACCGCCGGGGGGAGGAGGGCAGATACGCAGTATTTT. Translating gives CATAGGRRADTQYF.

This clonotype was found many times. The chain is built from TRBV7-8 and TRBJ2-7; TRBD2 matches 7 bases. The J segment lost 4 bases and the V segment lost 1 base, leaving 4 bases of the junction unmatched. The CDR3 is 14 residues long. The germline V gene encodes CDR1 SGHVS and CDR2 FQNEAQ. The CDR3: CASSLGLAVYEQYF. The CDR3 coding sequence is TGTGCCAGCAGCTTAGGCCTAGCGGTTTACGAGCAGTACTTC.

This clonotype has at least ten counts. The V gene is TRBV20-1, the J gene TRBJ2-5, with D possibly matching TRBD1 (6 bases). Germline V lookup: CDR1 DFQATT, CDR2 SNEGSKA (reference sequence). Trimming took off 4 bases at V and 0 bases at J, with 15 bases between the two ends. This CDR3 has 15 residues. DNA of the CDR3: TGCAGTGCTAATACACAGGGTTGGAACCAAGAGACCCAGTACTTC. Amino acids: CSANTQGWNQETQYF.

The chain links TRBV20-1 to TRBJ2-1, with D possibly matching TRBD2 (5 bases). The CDR3 loop spans 13 amino acids. V was cut by 1 base and J by 9 bases, with 13 bases left in between. Germline loops: CDR1 DFQATT, CDR2 SNEGSKA (reference sequence). The chain's CDR3 is CSARGYLAPEQFF. CDR3 nucleotides: TGCAGTGCTAGAGGGTATCTAGCTCCTGAGCAGTTCTTC.

Many counts were recorded for this clonotype. The rearrangement uses TRBV28 and TRBJ2-1; 10 bases line up with TRBD1. The CDR3 extends over 15 amino acids. With 5 bases clipped from V and 4 bases from J, the junction kept 5 bases outside the gene matches. Germline V gives CDR1 MDHEN, CDR2 SYDVKM. The CDR3 nucleotides read TGTGCCAGCAGTCCGTCGGGACAGGGGTACAATGAGCAGTTCTTC. It translates to CASSPSGQGYNEQFF.

The CDR3 loop reads CASSLGPLVGTEAFF. The CDR3 bases are TGTGCCAGCAGCCTCGGGCCGCTGGTTGGGACTGAAGCTTTCTTT. V usage is TRBV7-6 and J usage is TRBJ1-1; D unclear. The germline gives CDR1 SGHVS, CDR2 FNYEAQ. The V end was cut by 5 bases, the J end by 5 bases, with 18 bases between. The CDR3 length is 15 residues.

This clonotype was seen repeatedly, ten times or more. The chain has TRBV12-3 or TRBV12-4 and TRBJ1-5; TRBD1 matches 8 bases. V gave up 6 bases and J gave up 0 bases; unmatched junction bases: 10. The CDR3 totals 17 residues. The CDR3 coding sequence is TGTGCCAGCAGCAACATCGGACAGGGACTTAGCAATCAGCCCCAGCATTTT. This sequence encodes CASSNIGQGLSNQPQHF.

This chain uses TRBV7-2 with TRBJ2-3, with TRBD2 matching over 7 bases. Per germline, CDR1 SGHTA and CDR2 FQGNSA. Trimming cost V 4 bases and J 0 bases; bases outside gene matches: 7. This CDR3 is built from 16 residues. CDR3 region: CASSSLAAPSTDTQYF. CDR3 in DNA: TGTGCCAGCAGCTCTCTAGCGGCCCCTAGCACAGATACGCAGTATTTT.

The rearrangement joins TRBV5-4 to TRBJ2-3; 9 bases agree with TRBD2. CDR1 and CDR2 from the germline V gene are SGHNT and YYREEE (reference sequence). J gave up 4 bases and V 5 bases, and 11 bases lay outside the gene matches. The CDR3 extends over 16 amino acids. In nucleotides, the CDR3 is TGTGCCAGCAGTTCGATTAGCGGGAGAATGGCAGATACGCAGTATTTT. Protein sequence: CASSSISGRMADTQYF.